A selection of T cell receptor beta chains follows, all from one sample in a study of beta chain features in type 1 diabetes. Generated by immunoSEQ multiplex PCR, the TCRdb table keeps only in-frame clones and is missing some. The table includes about 370,000 clones, roughly 16% detected once. The sequencing input was naive CD4+ T cells from blood. Every receptor here comes from a woman aged 18-30 years in good health. Each CDR3 is given with its conserved first and last residue. A D gene is named only where the DNA matches it firmly. Clone size is not always given. Where it is, it says once, few, many or a class for expanded clones.

CDR3nt: TGCAGTGCCGCTAGGACTAGCGAGAGCCACTTC
CDR3aa: CSAARTSESHF
d_gene: TRBD2
j_gene: TRBJ2-7
v_gene: TRBV20-1
abundance: few

CDR3nt: TGCGCCAGCAGCCCGCCGAAGGGACAGGGCACCGGGGAGCTGTTTTTT
CDR3aa: CASSPPKGQGTGELFF
d_gene: TRBD1
j_gene: TRBJ2-2
v_gene: TRBV4-3
abundance: NA

CDR3nt: TGTGCCAGCAGCCGACTAGTGGGCGAGCAGTACTTC
CDR3aa: CASSRLVGEQYF
d_gene: NA
j_gene: TRBJ2-7
v_gene: TRBV28
abundance: few

CDR3nt: TGTGCCAGCAGCACAGGGAGAGCTAACTATGGCTACACCTTC
CDR3aa: CASSTGRANYGYTF
d_gene: NA
j_gene: TRBJ1-2
v_gene: TRBV6-5
abundance: NA

CDR3nt: TGTGCCTGGAGTGTACTGAGCACTGAAGCTTTCTTT
CDR3aa: CAWSVLSTEAFF
d_gene: NA
j_gene: TRBJ1-1
v_gene: TRBV30
abundance: NA

CDR3nt: TGTGCCAGCAGTGATACGTCGAGCGAGCAGTACTTC
CDR3aa: CASSDTSSEQYF
d_gene: NA
j_gene: TRBJ2-7
v_gene: TRBV25-1
abundance: few

CDR3nt: TGTGCCAGCTCACCATACCGGCAGGGGAACACTGAAGCTTTCTTT
CDR3aa: CASSPYRQGNTEAFF
d_gene: NA
j_gene: TRBJ1-1
v_gene: TRBV18
abundance: NA

CDR3nt: TGTGCCAGCAGTTCCCCCTTAACTAGCACAGATACGCAGTATTTT
CDR3aa: CASSSPLTSTDTQYF
d_gene: NA
j_gene: TRBJ2-3
v_gene: TRBV28
abundance: few

CDR3nt: TGCGCCAGCAGCTTACCGGGACTAGCGTTTTCAGGCTACAATGAGCAGTTCTTC
CDR3aa: CASSLPGLAFSGYNEQFF
d_gene: TRBD2
j_gene: TRBJ2-1
v_gene: TRBV5-1
abundance: few

CDR3nt: TGTGCCAGCAGTTGGGGCCTTCGCGGTTCCTACAATGAGCAGTTCTTC
CDR3aa: CASSWGLRGSYNEQFF
d_gene: NA
j_gene: TRBJ2-1
v_gene: TRBV2
abundance: NA

CDR3nt: TGTGCCAGCAGCTTGGTCGGCACTCTAGTCGAAGCTTTCTTT
CDR3aa: CASSLVGTLVEAFF
d_gene: NA
j_gene: TRBJ1-1
v_gene: TRBV5-4
abundance: NA

CDR3nt: TGTGCCAGCATCTCCTTCCCCGGACAGGTCTACGAGCAGTACTTC
CDR3aa: CASISFPGQVYEQYF
d_gene: TRBD1
j_gene: TRBJ2-7
v_gene: TRBV28
abundance: NA

CDR3nt: TGCGCCAGCAGCTCCGGACAGGGAGGTTCACCCCTCCACTTT
CDR3aa: CASSSGQGGSPLHF
d_gene: TRBD1
j_gene: TRBJ1-6
v_gene: TRBV5-1
abundance: few

CDR3nt: TGTGCCAGCAGTCGCCTAGCGGCCGATGGGGATACGCAGTATTTT
CDR3aa: CASSRLAADGDTQYF
d_gene: TRBD2
j_gene: TRBJ2-3
v_gene: TRBV6-5
abundance: NA

CDR3nt: TGTGCCAGCAGTCCCCGGACAGGGTACTACAATGAGCAGTTCTTC
CDR3aa: CASSPRTGYYNEQFF
d_gene: TRBD1
j_gene: TRBJ2-1
v_gene: TRBV28
abundance: few

CDR3nt: TGTGCCAGCAGACGACAGGGGACTGAAGCTTTCTTT
CDR3aa: CASRRQGTEAFF
d_gene: TRBD1
j_gene: TRBJ1-1
v_gene: TRBV6-1
abundance: few

CDR3nt: TGTGCCAGCAGGGGTAGCGGGACCCCGCGGGAGACCCAGTACTTC
CDR3aa: CASRGSGTPRETQYF
d_gene: TRBD2
j_gene: TRBJ2-5
v_gene: TRBV2
abundance: NA

CDR3nt: TGTGCCAGCAGCTTAGGGGGTAGCGGGAGGGTTAATGAGCAGTTCTTC
CDR3aa: CASSLGGSGRVNEQFF
d_gene: TRBD2
j_gene: TRBJ2-1
v_gene: TRBV7-9
abundance: few

CDR3nt: TGCAGCGTCTCCGGGACAGAATTCTACGAGCAGTACTTC
CDR3aa: CSVSGTEFYEQYF
d_gene: TRBD1
j_gene: TRBJ2-7
v_gene: TRBV29-1
abundance: NA

CDR3nt: TGCGCCAGCAGCTTGTTCCTAGCGGGAAGCTCCTACAATGAGCAGTTCTTC
CDR3aa: CASSLFLAGSSYNEQFF
d_gene: TRBD2
j_gene: TRBJ2-1
v_gene: TRBV5-1
abundance: NA

CDR3nt: TGCGCCAGCAGTAGACCGGTTAGCCAGATCCAAGAGACCCAGTACTTC
CDR3aa: CASSRPVSQIQETQYF
d_gene: NA
j_gene: TRBJ2-5
v_gene: TRBV5-1
abundance: few

CDR3nt: TGTGCCAGCAGCGCATACAGGGCTGGTGGAGCTTTCTTT
CDR3aa: CASSAYRAGGAFF
d_gene: NA
j_gene: TRBJ1-1
v_gene: TRBV7-2
abundance: NA

CDR3nt: TGCAGTGCTTCCCGGTACAATGAGCAGTTCTTC
CDR3aa: CSASRYNEQFF
d_gene: NA
j_gene: TRBJ2-1
v_gene: TRBV20-1
abundance: NA

CDR3nt: TGTGCCTTTGAGAACTCTGGGGCCAACGTCCTGACTTTC
CDR3aa: CAFENSGANVLTF
d_gene: NA
j_gene: TRBJ2-6
v_gene: TRBV30
abundance: NA

CDR3nt: TGTGCCAGCAGCCGACTAGCGGTTGACTCCTACGAGCAGTACTTC
CDR3aa: CASSRLAVDSYEQYF
d_gene: TRBD2
j_gene: TRBJ2-7
v_gene: TRBV14
abundance: NA

CDR3nt: TGTGCCAGCGGTATTGCCAGGGTTCCCCCCCGCCAGTACTTC
CDR3aa: CASGIARVPPRQYF
d_gene: NA
j_gene: TRBJ2-7
v_gene: TRBV6-5
abundance: NA

CDR3nt: TGTGCCTGGACTAGCGCCTGGGAGCAGTACTTC
CDR3aa: CAWTSAWEQYF
d_gene: NA
j_gene: TRBJ2-5
v_gene: TRBV30
abundance: NA

CDR3nt: TGTGCCAGCAGCTATAACAGGGGAACCTACGAGCAGTACTTC
CDR3aa: CASSYNRGTYEQYF
d_gene: TRBD1
j_gene: TRBJ2-7
v_gene: TRBV13
abundance: NA

CDR3nt: TGTGCCTGGAGTGTACGGAACCGGGGCAATCAGCCCCAGCATTTT
CDR3aa: CAWSVRNRGNQPQHF
d_gene: NA
j_gene: TRBJ1-5
v_gene: TRBV30
abundance: NA

CDR3nt: TGTGCCAGCAGCTTAACAGGGGAAAGGGCTCGTCGCACTGAAGCTTTCTTT
CDR3aa: CASSLTGERARRTEAFF
d_gene: TRBD1
j_gene: TRBJ1-1
v_gene: TRBV7-4
abundance: NA

CDR3nt: TGTGCCAGCAGCCAACGGGAGAGCACAGATACGCAGTATTTT
CDR3aa: CASSQRESTDTQYF
d_gene: NA
j_gene: TRBJ2-3
v_gene: TRBV5-4
abundance: NA

CDR3nt: TGTGCCACCCAATACGGTCAAGAGACCCAGTACTTC
CDR3aa: CATQYGQETQYF
d_gene: NA
j_gene: TRBJ2-5
v_gene: TRBV2
abundance: NA

CDR3nt: TGTGCCAGCAGCCCGTCCCCCGGGACAGGGGCATACAATGAGCAGTTCTTC
CDR3aa: CASSPSPGTGAYNEQFF
d_gene: TRBD1
j_gene: TRBJ2-1
v_gene: TRBV11-2
abundance: few

CDR3nt: TGCGCCAGCAGCTTGACCCCCGGGACAGGGTACCAGCCCCAGCATTTT
CDR3aa: CASSLTPGTGYQPQHF
d_gene: TRBD1
j_gene: TRBJ1-5
v_gene: TRBV5-1
abundance: NA

CDR3nt: TGTGCCAGCTCACCACCACAGGGCGGCGCGGTCGGGGAGCTGTTTTTT
CDR3aa: CASSPPQGGAVGELFF
d_gene: NA
j_gene: TRBJ2-2
v_gene: TRBV18
abundance: NA

CDR3nt: TGCAGCGTTGAGATAGGGGCTAATCAGCCCCAGCATTTT
CDR3aa: CSVEIGANQPQHF
d_gene: NA
j_gene: TRBJ1-5
v_gene: TRBV29-1
abundance: NA

CDR3nt: TGTGCCAGCAGTCGGGACAGGGGTCGAAATGAGCAGTTCTTC
CDR3aa: CASSRDRGRNEQFF
d_gene: TRBD1
j_gene: TRBJ2-1
v_gene: TRBV6-1
abundance: NA

CDR3nt: TGTGCCAGTAGTGTCGGGACAGGGAACTCCTACGAGCAGTACTTC
CDR3aa: CASSVGTGNSYEQYF
d_gene: TRBD1
j_gene: TRBJ2-7
v_gene: TRBV19
abundance: NA

CDR3nt: TGCAGCGTTGTAGTGGTGACAGGGGGCAATCAGCCCCAGCATTTT
CDR3aa: CSVVVVTGGNQPQHF
d_gene: TRBD1
j_gene: TRBJ1-5
v_gene: TRBV29-1
abundance: NA

CDR3nt: TGCGCCAGCAGCCCCCGGGCAGGGGAGGAGACCCAGTACTTC
CDR3aa: CASSPRAGEETQYF
d_gene: NA
j_gene: TRBJ2-5
v_gene: TRBV5-1
abundance: few

CDR3nt: TGCAGTGCTAGAGTCTCTTATGGCTACACCTTC
CDR3aa: CSARVSYGYTF
d_gene: NA
j_gene: TRBJ1-2
v_gene: TRBV20-1
abundance: few